The 22 T cell receptor beta chains listed next were all sequenced from one sample in a study of CD8+CD57+ T cells in acquired aplastic anemia. The template used for profiling TCR beta VDJ and CDR3 was genomic DNA. MiXCR, applied by TCRdb to the reads, yields one record per CDR3 protein. The sample gives hundreds of thousands of distinct CDR3 sequences, 65% to 80% of which show up once; 3% to 5% is in the top ten. Sequencing was performed on sorted CD4+, CD8+, or CD8+CD57+ T cells (not recorded which) from PBMCs. The receptors shown here come from a human donor in good health, serving as a control.

This chain joins TRBV10-3 and TRBJ2-3; 11 nucleotides line up with TRBD2. This CDR3 spans 15 amino acids. Germline trimming cut 9 bases from V and 4 bases from J; bases unmatched to any gene: 9. Germline values: CDR1 ENHRY, CDR2 SYGVKD. The CDR3: CAISGSGGASDTQYF. The CDR3, as DNA: TGTGCCATTTCGGGTAGCGGGGGGGCCTCAGATACGCAGTATTTT.

The chain is built from TRBV12-3 or TRBV12-4 and TRBJ1-4; 8 nucleotides match TRBD1. With 2 bases clipped from V and 5 bases from J, the junction kept 1 base outside the gene matches. The CDR3 is 14 residues long. The CDR3 DNA reads as TGTGCCAGCAGTTTACAGGGGGCGAATGAAAAACTGTTTTTT. It is translated as CASSLQGANEKLFF.

Points on this clonotype: Because the CDR3's place on the DNA is in doubt, the DNA is left out and the CDR3 is given as listed by TCRdb. The chain is built from TRBV7-3 and TRBJ2-1; the D call of TRBD1 is as the table states it, not checked on the DNA. Germline assignment: CDR1 SGHTA and CDR2 FQGTGA. The CDR3 is 14 amino acids long, termini counted. The CDR3 sequence: CARGQGGWLHLRFF.

This chain uses TRBV6-4 with TRBJ2-6, with TRBD2 matching over 9 bases. CDR1 and CDR2 from the germline V gene are MRHNA and SNTAGT. The V and J ends lost 6 bases and 0 bases, in that order; junction bases with no gene match: 18. This CDR3 spans 21 amino acids. Here the CDR3 reads CASRPVAGVTGLCSGANVLTF. For the CDR3, the DNA is TGTGCCAGCAGACCAGTAGCGGGGGTCACCGGGCTGTGCTCTGGGGCCAACGTCCTGACTTTC.

The chain couples TRBV11-2 to TRBJ1-6; D may be TRBD1 (5 bases). Between the trimmed V and J ends, which lost 5 bases and 9 bases, there was a span of 17 bases. The length of the CDR3 is 15 residues. Germline V gene sequence: CDR1 SGHAT, CDR2 FQNNGV. CDR3 in DNA: TGTGCCAGCAGCACTGACAGAAACAGGTTTTCACCCCTCCACTTT. Amino acids: CASSTDRNRFSPLHF.

The rearrangement uses TRBV2 and TRBJ2-1; perhaps TRBD2 as D (7 bases). Germline V gene sequence: CDR1 SNHLY, CDR2 FYNNEI. The CDR3 is 15 amino acids. Trimming removed 5 bases at V and 8 bases at J, with 19 bases between. In DNA, the CDR3 is TGTGCCAGCAGTTTACTAGGGGGGGGGCACGATGAGCAGTTCTTC. This codes for CASSLLGGGHDEQFF.

With respect to this clonotype: The missing conserved phenylalanine or tryptophan at the end of this CDR3 makes a read error likely. The DNA is left out, because the CDR3 cannot be placed on it with certainty; the CDR3 is given as TCRdb lists it. The V gene is TRBV2, the J gene TRBJ1-2; whether TRBD1, the table's D call, matches the DNA was not checked. 14 amino acids form the CDR3, both terminal residues included. The germline V gene encodes CDR1 SNHLY and CDR2 FYNNEI. The CDR3 loop is CASSFVRGTGKLAV.

This clonotype occurred many times. The rearrangement uses TRBV6-5 and TRBJ1-1; TRBD1 might be the D (5 bases). V was pared by 7 bases and J by 4 bases, with 13 bases between. Germline V lookup: CDR1 MNHEY, CDR2 SVGAGI. This CDR3 spans 13 amino acids. The CDR3 nucleotides are TGTGCCAGCACCTTGCGGGGCGGCACTGAAGCTTTCTTT. The encoded protein is CASTLRGGTEAFF.

The chain has TRBV7-9 and TRBJ1-3; a possible D gene is TRBD1 (5 bases). CDR3 size: 16 residues. Germline lookup yields CDR1 SEHNR and CDR2 FQNEAQ (reference sequence). V dropped 5 bases and J dropped 8 bases, with 22 bases sitting between them. CDR3 region: CASSTARHSVGHTIYF. The CDR3 nucleotides read TGTGCCAGCAGCACGGCCCGGCACAGCGTGGGGCACACCATATATTTT.

This clonotype was found once. The CDR3 ends on some other residue instead of the conserved phenylalanine or tryptophan, so this is likely a read error. The DNA is left out, because the CDR3 cannot be placed on it with certainty; the CDR3 is given as TCRdb lists it. This chain links TRBV7-2 with TRBJ2-3; the D call TRBD1 from the table was never checked on the DNA. The germline V gene encodes CDR1 SGHTA and CDR2 FQGNSA. 13 amino acids form the CDR3, both terminal residues included. CDR3 in amino acids: CASSFQGADKPQH.

The CDR3 DNA sequence: TGCAGTGCTAGACCAGCCCATGAACACTCCATATATTTT. This encodes CSARPAHEHSIYF. The chain employs TRBV20-1 and TRBJ1-3, with unresolved D. This CDR3 is 13 amino acids long. V dropped 2 bases and J dropped 11 bases, with 16 bases sitting between them. CDR1 is DFQATT and CDR2 is SNEGSKA in the germline V gene (reference sequence).

This clonotype was counted at least ten times. This chain links TRBV20-1 with TRBJ1-5; D is unclear. The ends were cut back, 4 bases at V and 9 bases at J, with 13 bases in the middle. CDR3 size: 12 residues. The germline CDR1 and CDR2 sequences are DFQATT and SNEGSKA (reference sequence). CDR3 nucleotide sequence: TGCAGTGCTAACCCCCTTGATCGGCCCCAGCATTTT. Translation gives CSANPLDRPQHF.

V usage is TRBV5-1 and J usage is TRBJ1-1, with no clear D. Per germline, CDR1 SGHRS and CDR2 YFSETQ. This CDR3 comprises 13 residues. The ends were cut back, 0 bases at V and 10 bases at J, with 13 bases in the middle. CDR3 region: CASSLDSLGTAFF. DNA of the CDR3: TGCGCCAGCAGCTTGGACAGCCTGGGCACAGCTTTCTTT.

Worth noting for this clonotype: The missing conserved phenylalanine or tryptophan at the end of this CDR3 makes a read error likely. The limits of the CDR3 on the DNA are not certain, so only TCRdb's listed CDR3 is given. The chain joins TRBV7-2 to TRBJ1-1; the table's TRBD1 call for D was not verified on the DNA. The germline V gene encodes CDR1 SGHTA and CDR2 FQGNSA. The CDR3 length is 13 residues, termini included. CDR3 in amino acids: CASSPGGNPEAFL.

The J gene is TRBJ1-6, the V gene TRBV7-9; D gene uncertain. The V end lost 2 bases, the J end lost 10 bases, and 9 bases lay between the germline ends. Germline V gene lookup returns CDR1 SEHNR and CDR2 FQNEAQ (reference sequence). CDR3 size: 13 residues. The CDR3 is CASSLSAQSPLHF. The CDR3 nucleotides are TGTGCCAGCAGCTTATCGGCGCAGTCACCCCTCCACTTT.

This clonotype was detected once. The chain carries TRBV20-1 and TRBJ1-1; 7 bases match TRBD1. The V and J ends lost 2 bases and 8 bases, in that order; junction bases with no gene match: 8. This CDR3 contains 13 residues. Germline values: CDR1 DFQATT, CDR2 SNEGSKA (reference sequence). The CDR3 DNA is TGCAGTGCTAGAAACACAGGGGAATTAGAAGCTTTCTTT. Protein sequence: CSARNTGELEAFF.

This clonotype occurred many times. The chain uses TRBV20-1 and TRBJ1-5, with TRBD1 matching 10 bases. The germline V gene encodes CDR1 DFQATT and CDR2 SNEGSKA (reference sequence). CDR3 length equals 14 residues. The V segment lost 5 bases and the J segment 4 bases; nucleotides outside the gene matches: 5. CDR3 residues: CSAGRTGGNQPQHF. DNA of the CDR3: TGCAGTGCTGGAAGGACAGGGGGTAATCAGCCCCAGCATTTT.

The count of this clonotype is one. One end of the junction varies from germline; a read error may be responsible. The chain recombines TRBV15 with TRBJ1-6; D unclear. Per the germline V gene, CDR1 is LNHNV and CDR2 is YYDKDF (reference sequence). The CDR3 runs 14 residues. The CDR3 nucleotides read TGTGCCACCAGCTTAAGTCCGGATAGTTCGCTCCTCTACTTT. Amino acid sequence: CATSLSPDSSLLYF. The complete variable domain, with remaining parts taken from reference TRBV15 and TRBJ1-6, reads DAMVIQNPRYQVTQFGKPVTLSCSQTLNHNVMYWYQQKSSQAPKLLFHYYDKDFNNEADTPDNFQSRRPNTSFCFLDIRSPGLGDTAMYLCATSLSPDSSLLYFGNGTRLTVT.

This clonotype was recorded at least ten times. V gene TRBV9 combines with J gene TRBJ2-3; D is possibly TRBD1 or TRBD2 (5 bases each). V was clipped by 0 bases and J by 4 bases, with 15 bases between them. The V gene's germline CDR1 is SGDLS and CDR2 YYNGEE. The CDR3 consists of 16 residues. CDR3: CASSVASGTLSDTQYF. The CDR3 DNA follows: TGTGCCAGCAGCGTAGCTTCGGGGACGCTCTCAGATACGCAGTATTTT.

The rearrangement uses TRBV7-2 and TRBJ1-1; the D is unclear. Germline CDR1 is SGHTA and CDR2 is FQGNSA. CDR3 length: 14 amino acids. The V and J ends lost 0 bases and 11 bases respectively, with 16 bases between them. CDR3 amino acids: CASSLAIQVFDAFF. The CDR3 DNA sequence: TGTGCCAGCAGCTTAGCGATCCAGGTCTTTGATGCTTTCTTT.

This clonotype came up many times. The rearrangement links TRBV29-1 to TRBJ1-1; D may be TRBD1 (6 bases). This CDR3 contains 15 residues. V was cut by 7 bases and J by 0 bases, with 18 bases left in between. Per the germline V gene, CDR1 is SQVTM and CDR2 is ANQGSEA. Here the CDR3 reads CSASRGGGMNTEAFF. In DNA form, the CDR3 reads TGCAGCGCGAGCAGGGGCGGAGGGATGAACACTGAAGCTTTCTTT.

The CDR3 DNA follows: TGTGCCAGCAGCTCTCACTCCGGGACAGGTTATGGCTACACCTTC. Its translation is CASSSHSGTGYGYTF. The chain combines TRBV7-8 with TRBJ1-2, with 8 positions matching TRBD1. The V gene end was trimmed by 4 bases and the J gene end by 5 bases; junction bases not matched to a gene: 9. CDR1 and CDR2 (germline): SGHVS, FQNEAQ. This CDR3 contains 15 residues.